What follows describes a single T cell receptor (beta chain). The data derive from a study of OX40 agonist ivuxolimab in advanced cancers. Trimming removed 10 bases from V and 4 bases from J, with 12 bases in between. Germline V gene sequence: CDR1 SNHLY, CDR2 FYNNEI. The CDR3 length is 12 residues. Sequenced by immunoSEQ multiplex PCR; TCRdb stores in-frame clones only, minus some. Of under 60,000 clones in the sample, about nine tenths were seen once. The chain is built from TRBV2 and TRBJ2-3; D is uncertain. This receptor was obtained from an adult with an advanced solid tumor such as melanoma, head and neck, liver or kidney cancer. The sequenced sample was CD4+ or CD8+ T cells sorted from blood, obtained in a trial of the OX40 agonist ivuxolimab. CDR3 nucleotide sequence: TGTGCCACTTCTCGTAGCTCAGATACGCAGTATTTT. Amino acid sequence: CATSRSSDTQYF.